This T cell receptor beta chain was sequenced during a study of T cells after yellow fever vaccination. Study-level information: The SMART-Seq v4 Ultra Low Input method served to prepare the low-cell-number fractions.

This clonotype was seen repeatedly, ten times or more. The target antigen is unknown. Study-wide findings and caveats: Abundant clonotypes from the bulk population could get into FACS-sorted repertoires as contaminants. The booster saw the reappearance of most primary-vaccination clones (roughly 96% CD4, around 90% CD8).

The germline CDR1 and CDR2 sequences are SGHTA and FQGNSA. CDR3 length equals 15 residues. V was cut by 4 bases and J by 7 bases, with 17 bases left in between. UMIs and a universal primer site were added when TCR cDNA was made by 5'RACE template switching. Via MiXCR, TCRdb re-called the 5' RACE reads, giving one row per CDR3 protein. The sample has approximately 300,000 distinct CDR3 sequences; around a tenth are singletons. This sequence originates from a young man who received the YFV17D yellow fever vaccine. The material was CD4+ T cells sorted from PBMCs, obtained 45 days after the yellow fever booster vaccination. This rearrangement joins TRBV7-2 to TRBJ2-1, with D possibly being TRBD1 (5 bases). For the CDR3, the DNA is TGTGCCAGCAGCTCCTGGGGCCGCGAAGGGAATGAGCAGTTCTTC. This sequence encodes CASSSWGREGNEQFF.